This T cell receptor (beta chain) was documented in a study of blood T cells in healthy people across ages. About the research overall: Template switching picked up about one barcoded beta molecule for each two T cells.

A second PCR, run for about 7 to 11 cycles, used a sample-barcoded 5' primer plus a J-beta primer mix. Each CDR3 protein gets one entry after TCRdb re-called the 5' RACE reads with MiXCR. This sample has over 950,000 distinct CDR3 sequences, with 45% to 60% found just once. Trimming removed 3 bases from V and 4 bases from J; junction bases left unmatched: 3. The CDR3 contains 15 residues. Per germline, CDR1 LGHDT and CDR2 YNNKEL (reference sequence). This chain uses TRBV3-1 with TRBJ2-1; 10 positions agree with TRBD2. The sample was blood. The sequence derives from a woman aged 55 to 70 in good health. The CDR3 nucleotides are TGTGCCAGCAGCCAGCCGGGACTAGCGTACAATGAGCAGTTCTTC. Protein: CASSQPGLAYNEQFF.